This TCR beta chain originates from a study of blood T cell repertoires in COVID-19. Overall study context: Collection of acute and convalescent COVID-19 samples took place in the United States, Italy and Spain. PBMCs, B-cell-depleted T cells, or T cells were the source of the cDNA or gDNA that made up the material.

Generated by immunoSEQ multiplex PCR, the TCRdb table keeps only in-frame clones and is missing some. This sample has about 250,000 clones; about 85% occur once, and the top ten carry about 3%. Participant ages covered about 18 to 89 years across about two dozen US areas. Two negative PCRs, clearance, or symptom resolution were required of recovered Cohort 3 donors. This CDR3 has 12 amino acids. Germline loops: CDR1 GTSNPN, CDR2 SVGIG (reference sequence). V dropped 4 bases and J dropped 3; count of bases not matched to a gene: 2. V is TRBV30 and J is TRBJ2-7, with 8 nucleotides matching TRBD1. Input material: PBMCs or T cells enriched from blood (not recorded which). The TCR was taken from a woman between 45 and 65 years old who had recovered from COVID-19. CDR3: CAWTTGGYEQYF. The CDR3 nucleotides read TGTGCCTGGACCACAGGGGGCTACGAGCAGTACTTC.